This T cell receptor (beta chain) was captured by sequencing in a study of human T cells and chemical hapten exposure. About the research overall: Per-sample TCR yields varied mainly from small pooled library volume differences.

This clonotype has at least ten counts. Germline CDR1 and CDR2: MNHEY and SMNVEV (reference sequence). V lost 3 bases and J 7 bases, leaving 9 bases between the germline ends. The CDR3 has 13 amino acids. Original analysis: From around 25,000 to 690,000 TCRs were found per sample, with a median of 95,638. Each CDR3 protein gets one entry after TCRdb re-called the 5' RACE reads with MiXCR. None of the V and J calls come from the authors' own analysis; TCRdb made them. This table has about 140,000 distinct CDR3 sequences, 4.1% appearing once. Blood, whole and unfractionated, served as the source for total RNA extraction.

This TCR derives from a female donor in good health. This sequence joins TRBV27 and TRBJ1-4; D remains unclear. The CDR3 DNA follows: TGTGCCAGCAGTTTCCTTGCCGTTGAAAAACTGTTTTTT. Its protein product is CASSFLAVEKLFF.